This entry lists 25 T cell receptor beta chains sequenced from one sample in a study of molecular identifiers for immune sequencing clone quantification. TCRdb reprocessed the PCR reads via MiXCR and lists one record per CDR3 protein. The table includes 70,000 to 90,000 distinct CDR3 sequences, 20% to 25% detected once. The sequenced sample was naive CD8+ T cells from blood, with Jurkat cell RNA spiked in. Subset defined: FACS-sorted CD8+CD4-CCR7+CD45RA+ naive T cells. Receptors were obtained from a human donor in good health. Some libraries in this study had Jurkat cell RNA spiked in.

Ten or more counts support this clonotype. The chain recombines TRBV6-2 or TRBV6-3 with TRBJ2-3; the match to TRBD2 covers 14 bases. The CDR3 is 16 amino acids. CDR1 MNHEY and CDR2 SVGEGT come from the germline V gene. Trimming at V came to 6 bases and at J to 5 bases, leaving 7 bases not matched to a gene. In DNA, the CDR3 is TGTGCCAGCAGCCGACTAGCGGGGGGGCTAGGAGATACGCAGTATTTT. This codes for CASSRLAGGLGDTQYF.

The sample holds a few counts of this clonotype. The chain is built from TRBV5-1 and TRBJ2-7; the D gene could be TRBD1 or TRBD2 (5 bases each). Deletions cut 0 bases from V and 3 bases from J, with 16 bases between. Germline-derived CDR1 and CDR2 are SGHRS and YFSETQ. The CDR3 is 16 residues long. The CDR3 coding sequence is TGCGCCAGCAGCTTGGTGTGGGGCCGGGGATTCTACGAGCAGTACTTC. This codes for CASSLVWGRGFYEQYF. Supplemented by reference TRBV5-1 and TRBJ2-7, the full variable domain reads KAGVTQTPRYLIKTRGQQVTLSCSPISGHRSVSWYQQTPGQGLQFLFEYFSETQRNKGNFPGRFSGRQFSNSRSEMNVSTLELGDSALYLCASSLVWGRGFYEQYFGPGTRLTVT.

As concerns this clonotype: One base away lies a much larger clone, so this may be a sequencing read error. The rearrangement joins TRBV12-3 or TRBV12-4 to TRBJ1-5, with unresolved D. The CDR3 loop spans 13 amino acids. CDR3 nucleotide sequence: TGTGCCTGCAGTTTAGGTCCGAATCAGCCCCAGCATTTT. Amino acids: CACSLGPNQPQHF.

This clonotype was recorded at least ten times. The CDR3 sequence: CASSWGSALEQYF. The DNA for the CDR3 is TGTGCCAGCAGCTGGGGGTCTGCCCTCGAGCAGTACTTC. The chain uses TRBV7-9 and TRBJ2-7, with D perhaps assigned TRBD1 or TRBD2 (5 bases each). The germline V and J ends were trimmed by 4 bases and 6 bases, with 13 bases remaining between them. The CDR3 is 13 amino acids. In germline, CDR1 is SEHNR, CDR2 FQNEAQ (reference sequence).

The count of this clonotype is one. A much larger clone differs by one base, so this may be a read error. J is TRBJ2-1 and V is TRBV20-1, with 10 bases fitting TRBD2. V trimming: 0 bases; J trimming: 2 bases; junction bases outside the gene matches: 4. Germline V gene sequence: CDR1 DFQATT, CDR2 SNEGSKA (reference sequence). This CDR3 comprises 16 residues. DNA of the CDR3: TGCAGTGCTAGAGACAGCGGGGGGGGCCCCTACAATGAGCAGTTCTTC. Its translation is CSARDSGGGPYNEQFF.

In its sample, this clonotype was seen many times. The chain links TRBV7-2 to TRBJ2-3; TRBD2 matches 8 bases. The J segment lost 1 base and the V segment lost 1 base, leaving 7 bases of the junction unmatched. From germline, CDR1 is SGHTA and CDR2 FQGNSA. The length of the CDR3 is 17 residues. The CDR3 reads CASSLDASGPGTDTQYF. CDR3 DNA: TGTGCCAGCAGCTTAGACGCTAGCGGGCCAGGCACAGATACGCAGTATTTT.

V gene TRBV25-1 combines with J gene TRBJ1-6; D remains unclear. CDR1 is MGHDK, CDR2 SYGVNS, per germline. There are 17 residues in the CDR3. V lost 3 bases to trimming and J lost 10 bases, with 22 bases between them. The CDR3 sequence: CASSDLGRNGLKSPLHF. For the CDR3, the DNA is TGTGCCAGCAGTGATTTAGGGCGGAATGGATTGAAGTCACCCCTCCACTTT. Full variable domain (missing parts from reference TRBV25-1 and TRBJ1-6): EADIYQTPRYLVIGTGKKITLECSQTMGHDKMYWYQQDPGMELHLIHYSYGVNSTEKGDLSSESTVSRIRTEHFPLTLESARPSHTSQYLCASSDLGRNGLKSPLHFGNGTRLTVT.

In its sample, this clonotype was seen many times. CDR3 sequence (DNA): TGTGCCAGCAGCCCCGGGACAGCCGAATTTAGCAATCAGCCCCAGCATTTT. Its protein product is CASSPGTAEFSNQPQHF. This chain uses TRBV11-2 with TRBJ1-5; TRBD1 matches 7 bases. From germline, CDR1 is SGHAT and CDR2 FQNNGV. The CDR3 extends over 17 amino acids. The junction had 10 bases not matched to a gene; V was cut back by 5 bases and J by 0 bases.

This clonotype was recorded many times. The chain carries TRBV5-6 and TRBJ1-5; 9 nucleotides line up with TRBD1. J gave up 9 bases and V 4 bases, and 8 bases lay outside the gene matches. The length of the CDR3 is 14 residues. Germline CDR1 SGHDT, CDR2 YYEEEE. The CDR3 region has the DNA TGTGCCAGCAGCCCGGGACAGGGAGTAGGGCCCCAGCATTTT. Residues: CASSPGQGVGPQHF. Complete variable domain (other parts from reference TRBV5-6 and TRBJ1-5): DAGVTQSPTHLIKTRGQQVTLRCSPKSGHDTVSWYQQALGQGPQFIFQYYEEEERQRGNFPDRFSGHQFPNYSSELNVNALLLGDSALYLCASSPGQGVGPQHFGDGTRLSIL.

Remarks on this clonotype: Just one base apart from a much larger clone, this may be a read error. The CDR3 does not end in the conserved phenylalanine or tryptophan, so this is likely a read error. V usage is TRBV7-9 and J usage is TRBJ2-5; D may correspond to TRBD1 or TRBD2 (6 bases each). The germline V and J ends were trimmed by 5 bases and 1 base, with 17 bases remaining between them. CDR3 length: 16 amino acids. The germline gives CDR1 SEHNR, CDR2 FQNEAQ (reference sequence). The CDR3 protein is CASSPRRGESQETQYL. The CDR3 coding sequence is TGTGCCAGCAGCCCACGTAGGGGGGAGTCCCAAGAGACCCAGTACCTC.

This clonotype has a count of ten or more. The chain is built from TRBV7-9 and TRBJ2-3; D not certain. The CDR3 contains 13 residues. V lost 5 bases, J lost 7 bases, and 13 bases lay in between. Germline CDR1 SEHNR, CDR2 FQNEAQ (reference sequence). The CDR3 loop reads CASSPRTKYTQYF. The CDR3, as DNA: TGTGCCAGCAGCCCTCGGACCAAATATACGCAGTATTTT.

The chain is built from TRBV6-5 and TRBJ2-2; TRBD2 matches 7 bases. The V gene's germline CDR1 is MNHEY and CDR2 SVGAGI. The CDR3 loop spans 15 amino acids. Unmatched junction bases numbered 7, after V lost 2 bases and J lost 7 bases. Here the CDR3 reads CASSYLGGIGGELFF. CDR3 sequence (DNA): TGTGCCAGCAGTTACCTCGGGGGGATCGGCGGGGAGCTGTTTTTT.

This clonotype occurred many times. The rearrangement links TRBV7-9 to TRBJ2-3; 11 nucleotides line up with TRBD2. This CDR3 region has 15 residues. V lost 8 bases, J lost 2 bases, and 6 bases stayed unmatched. Looked up from germline, CDR1 is SEHNR and CDR2 is FQNEAQ (reference sequence). CDR3 protein: CASSPTSGVTDTQYF. The CDR3 DNA is TGTGCCAGCTCACCGACTAGCGGGGTCACAGATACGCAGTATTTT. Full variable domain (outside the CDR3, taken from reference TRBV7-9 and TRBJ2-3): DTGVSQNPRHKITKRGQNVTFRCDPISEHNRLYWYRQTLGQGPEFLTYFQNEAQLEKSRLLSDRFSAERPKGSFSTLEIQRTEQGDSAMYLCASSPTSGVTDTQYFGPGTRLTVL.

Note on this clonotype: A read error may be the cause here, since a much bigger clone is one base away. No DNA is shown, since the ends of the CDR3 on it are uncertain; the CDR3 is the one TCRdb lists. The chain is built from TRBV30 and TRBJ2-7; TRBD1, the D gene given by the table, was not confirmed from the DNA. The germline V gene has CDR1 GTSNPN and CDR2 SVGIG (reference sequence). The CDR3 sequence runs 14 residues, both termini included. The CDR3 loop reads CAWGPGTASYEQHF.

In regard to this clonotype: A read error may explain this, as a much larger clone is one base away. The chain employs TRBV11-2 and TRBJ2-1; 8 positions agree with TRBD2. The CDR3 extends over 15 amino acids. CDR1 is SGHAT, CDR2 FQNNGV, per germline. DNA for the CDR3: TGTGCCAGCAGCGAAAGCGGGAGCTCCTACATTGAGCAGTTCTTC. As protein: CASSESGSSYIEQFF.

Points on this clonotype: Just one base apart from a much larger clone, this may be a read error. The chain has TRBV7-9 and TRBJ1-5; D gene ambiguous. The CDR3 contains 13 residues. Germline V gene data show CDR1 as SEHNR and CDR2 as FQNEAQ (reference sequence). Here the CDR3 DNA reads TGTGCCAGCAGCTTATATGGAAATCAGCCCCAGCGTTTT. Amino acids: CASSLYGNQPQRF.

This clonotype was counted at least ten times. The genes are TRBV12-3 or TRBV12-4 and TRBJ2-5, with D possibly being TRBD2 (6 bases). The V end lost 6 bases, the J end lost 5 bases, and 19 bases lay between the germline ends. The CDR3 totals 15 residues. CDR3 in DNA: TGTGCCAGCAGCCCCTTTGGAGGGGTCACGGAGACCCAGTACTTC. This gives the protein CASSPFGGVTETQYF.

Of note for this clonotype: This may be a read error: a much more frequent sequence differs by one nucleotide. This sequence joins TRBV12-3 or TRBV12-4 and TRBJ1-1; D unresolved. The CDR3 consists of 12 residues. Trimming removed 3 bases at V and 8 bases at J, with 10 bases between. The CDR3 sequence is CASSFFRSEAFF. CDR3 nucleotide sequence: TGTGCCAGCAGTTTTTTCAGATCAGAAGCTTTCTTT.

This clonotype was seen ten or more times. The chain is built from TRBV4-1 and TRBJ2-7; 9 nucleotides line up with TRBD1. V was clipped by 2 bases and J by 6 bases; unmatched bases: 8. The CDR3 covers 15 residues. The germline CDR1 and CDR2 sequences are MGHRA and YSYEKL. For the CDR3, the DNA is TGCGCCAGCAGCCAACGGACAGGGGTGGAATCCGAGCAGTACTTC. Protein sequence: CASSQRTGVESEQYF.

This clonotype was detected a few times. One end of the junction is discordant with germline, which a read error may explain. The chain is built from TRBV7-9 and TRBJ2-7; TRBD2 matches at 7 bases. Looked up from germline, CDR1 is SEHNR and CDR2 is FQNEAQ (reference sequence). This CDR3 has 15 residues. CDR3 DNA sequence: TGTGCCAGCAGCTTAGAGCCGAGCGGGATGTACGAGCAGTACTTT. It yields the protein CASSLEPSGMYEQYF.

V and J are TRBV28 and TRBJ2-5; 7 bases fit TRBD2. Germline CDR1 MDHEN, CDR2 SYDVKM. This CDR3 has 14 amino acids. V dropped 5 bases and J dropped 2; count of bases not matched to a gene: 5. The CDR3 DNA follows: TGTGCCAGCAGTGCGAGCGGGATACAAGAGACCCAGTACTTC. Residues: CASSASGIQETQYF.

To note about this clonotype: This may be a read error: a much more frequent sequence differs by one nucleotide. The rearrangement uses TRBV9 and TRBJ1-1; TRBD1 agrees at 10 bases. V trimming: 2 bases; J trimming: 0 bases; junction bases outside the gene matches: 4. Germline V CDR1 and CDR2: SGDLS, YYNGEE. The CDR3 loop spans 16 amino acids. As DNA, the CDR3 is TGTGCCAGCAGCGTCGGGACAGGGGTCGTGAACACTGAAGCTTTCTTT. Its protein product is CASSVGTGVVNTEAFF. Full variable domain (rest looked up from reference TRBV9 and TRBJ1-1): DSGVTQTPKHLITATGQRVTLRCSPRSGDLSVYWYQQSLDQGLQFLIQYYNGEERAKGNILERFSAQQFPDLHSELNLSSLELGDSALYFCASSVGTGVVNTEAFFGQGTRLTVV.

This clonotype has a handful of counts. The chain carries TRBV5-5 and TRBJ2-7, with D hard to call. The length of the CDR3 is 15 residues. Germline values: CDR1 SGHKS, CDR2 YYEKEE (reference sequence). V lost 2 bases to trimming and J lost 2 bases, with 14 bases between them. In DNA form, the CDR3 reads TGTGCCAGCAGCTTAGATCCAGGAGCAACCTACGAGCAGTACTTC. This codes for CASSLDPGATYEQYF.

This clonotype occurred many times. The chain recombines TRBV12-3 or TRBV12-4 with TRBJ2-3; TRBD1 or TRBD2 may be the D gene (5 bases each). CDR3 length: 15 residues. Trimming shortened V by 6 bases and J by 0 bases, and 13 bases separated the two germline ends. CDR3 DNA: TGTGCCAGCAGAGGCCGGGACGGTAGCACAGATACGCAGTATTTT. Translating gives CASRGRDGSTDTQYF.

This clonotype was observed at least ten times. The chain couples TRBV20-1 to TRBJ2-4; D is possibly TRBD1 or TRBD2 (6 bases each). CDR1 and CDR2 (germline): DFQATT, SNEGSKA (reference sequence). The CDR3 is made up of 16 amino acids. CDR3 bases: TGCAGGCTACTCGGGGGCCCTAATCTAGCCAAAAACATTCAGTACTTC. This translates into CRLLGGPNLAKNIQYF.